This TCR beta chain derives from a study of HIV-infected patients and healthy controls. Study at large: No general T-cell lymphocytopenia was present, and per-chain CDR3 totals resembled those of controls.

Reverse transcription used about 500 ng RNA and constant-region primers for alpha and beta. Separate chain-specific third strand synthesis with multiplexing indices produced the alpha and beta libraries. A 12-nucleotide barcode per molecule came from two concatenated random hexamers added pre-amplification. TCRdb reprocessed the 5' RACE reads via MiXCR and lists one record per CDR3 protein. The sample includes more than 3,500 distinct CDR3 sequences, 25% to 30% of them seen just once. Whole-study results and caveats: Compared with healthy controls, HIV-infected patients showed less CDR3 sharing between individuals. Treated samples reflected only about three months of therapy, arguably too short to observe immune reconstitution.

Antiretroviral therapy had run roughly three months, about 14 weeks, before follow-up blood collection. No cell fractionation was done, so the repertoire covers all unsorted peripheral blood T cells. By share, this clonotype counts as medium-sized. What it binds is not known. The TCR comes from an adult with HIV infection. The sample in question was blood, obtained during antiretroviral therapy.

CDR3 sequence reads: CASSAGMENTEAFF. In DNA form, the CDR3 reads TGTGCCAGCAGCGCAGGCATGGAGAACACTGAAGCTTTCTTT. This chain uses TRBV9 with TRBJ1-1; D unclear. The CDR3 has 14 amino acids. The V end lost 3 bases, the J end lost 1 base, and 10 bases lay between the germline ends. The germline V gene encodes CDR1 SGDLS and CDR2 YYNGEE.